This TCR beta chain was found in a study of vaccination and CD4 T cells after COVID-19. Study in general: Convalescent patients gave post-COVID blood a median about 91 days post-diagnosis, range 35 to 161. Overlapping spike peptides from SARS-CoV-2, HCoV-NL63, HCoV-OC43 and HCoV-229E served to stimulate the cells. Each of the control cultures got a CEFX pool, an HIV-1 Nef pool, or no peptide.

This clonotype showed up just a few times. What it binds is not known. As to treatment: approximately 11-day PBMC culture with coronavirus spike peptide pools or control peptides (ViraFEST assay). In the ViraFEST assay, peptide-pool expansion preceded TCR sequencing of expanded clonotypes. Sequenced with the Oncomine TCR Beta short-read assay was DNA taken from cultured CD4+ T cells. TCRdb ran MiXCR on the PCR reads and lists one entry per CDR3 protein. The sample has approximately 6,000 distinct CDR3 sequences, around 60% seen once. Germline-derived CDR1 and CDR2 are SNHLY and FYNNEI. Between the trimmed V and J ends, which lost 6 bases and 0 bases, there was a span of 12 bases. The CDR3 is 15 residues long.

Sequences were obtained from CD4+ T cells from blood, cultured in vitro. The genes are TRBV2 and TRBJ1-3; unclear D gene. The origin of this receptor is a human donor who had recovered from COVID-19. The CDR3 DNA reads as TGTGCCAGCAGAACCGGACCGTACTCTGGAAACACCATATATTTT. Residues: CASRTGPYSGNTIYF.